This T cell receptor beta chain was sequenced for a study of cytomegalovirus exposure and HLA in healthy donors. Whole-study results and caveats: As immune exposure information, only CMV serostatus was available. Certain indistinguishable V segments, among them TRBV6-2 and TRBV6-3, were excluded. In a later analysis, TCR beta V- and J-gene trimming was associated with a missense DCLRE1C variant.

Of note for this clone: Its antigen is not identified.

In the PCR, 60 Vbeta and 13 Jbeta primers were used. The table came from immunoSEQ multiplex PCR; TCRdb's copy has only in-frame clones and leaves some out. The data contain over 30,000 clones, over 60% of them singletons. This CDR3 contains 12 residues. Looked up from germline, CDR1 is LNHDA and CDR2 is SQIVND (reference sequence). V lost 5 bases and J 2 bases, leaving 6 bases between the germline ends. Donors had nominal health at sampling but likely had unrecorded immune exposures. The V gene is TRBV19, the J gene TRBJ2-5; D gene unclear. The clonotype comes from a man aged 35-49 years in good health and CMV-seropositive. The material sequenced was PBMCs. CDR3 protein: CASSVRQETQYF. CDR3 DNA sequence: TGTGCCAGTAGTGTCAGACAAGAGACCCAGTACTTC.